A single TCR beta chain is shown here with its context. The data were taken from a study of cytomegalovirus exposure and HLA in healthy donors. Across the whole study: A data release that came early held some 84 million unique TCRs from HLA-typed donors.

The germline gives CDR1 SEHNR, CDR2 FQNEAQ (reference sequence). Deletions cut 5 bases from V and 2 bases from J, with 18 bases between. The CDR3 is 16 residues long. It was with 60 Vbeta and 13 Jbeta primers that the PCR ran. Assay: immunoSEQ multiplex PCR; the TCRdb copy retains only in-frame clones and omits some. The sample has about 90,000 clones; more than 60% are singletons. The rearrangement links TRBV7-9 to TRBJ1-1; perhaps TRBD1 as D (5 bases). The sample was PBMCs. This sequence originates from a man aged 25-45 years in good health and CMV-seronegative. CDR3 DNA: TGTGCCAGCAGCACAACCCGCACAGGACCCAACACTGAAGCTTTCTTT. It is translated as CASSTTRTGPNTEAFF.